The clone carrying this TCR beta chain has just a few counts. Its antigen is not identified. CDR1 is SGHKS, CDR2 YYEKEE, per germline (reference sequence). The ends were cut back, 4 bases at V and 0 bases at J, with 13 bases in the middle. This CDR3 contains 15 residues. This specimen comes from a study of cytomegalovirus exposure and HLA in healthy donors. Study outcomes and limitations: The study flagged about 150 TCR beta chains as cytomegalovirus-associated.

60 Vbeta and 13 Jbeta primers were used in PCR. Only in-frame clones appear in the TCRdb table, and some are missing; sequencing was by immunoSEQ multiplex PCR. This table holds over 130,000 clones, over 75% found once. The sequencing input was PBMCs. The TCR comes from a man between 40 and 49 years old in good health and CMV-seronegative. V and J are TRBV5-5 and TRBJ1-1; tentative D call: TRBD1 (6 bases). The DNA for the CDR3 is TGTGCCAGCAGCCTGGACAGCCTAATGAACACTGAAGCTTTCTTT. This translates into CASSLDSLMNTEAFF.